This T cell receptor (beta chain) is drawn from a study of CD8+ T cells in alopecia areata. The wider study: Those receiving the skin were roughly 6-10-week-old female C3H/HeJ mice, whose grafts came from approximately 6-13-month-old C3H/HeJ donors with spontaneous alopecia.

The pooled cutaneous lymph node cells were sorted using several markers (CD4, CD8alpha, NKG2D, NKG2ACE and others). General observations from the study: Scalp data also include sequences from resident alphabeta T cells of normal skin. Normal scalp showed lower clonality than lesional scalp, especially alopecia totalis/universalis. Unlike in mice, where it was clearer, TCR sharing across patients was less clear, possibly HLA-related.

In its sample, this clone was seen many times. As yet, its antigen is unknown. Mouse germline and gene names are used. The read terminates 4 residues ahead of where the CDR3 ends, so the germline J gene completes it. As the sequencing template, cDNA was produced by extracting RNA and reverse transcribing it. This table comes from immunoSEQ multiplex PCR, and its TCRdb copy is limited to in-frame clones, with some not included. The sample contains 200,000 to 300,000 clones, none of them singletons. V lost 0 bases and J 4 bases, leaving 11 bases between the germline ends. The CDR3 covers 14 residues. CDR1 is SGHSN, CDR2 HYEKVE, per germline.

The source is a C3H/HeJ mouse with alopecia areata. Strain MHC haplotype: H2-k. Material: CD4+ T cells sorted from a lymph node. V is TRBV12-1 and J is TRBJ1-2; D is possibly TRBD1 (6 bases). CDR3 sequence reads: CASSLPGDVSDYTF. The sequenced CDR3 bases are TGTGCCAGCTCTCTCCCAGGGGATGTCTCC.